A selection of T cell receptor beta chains follows, all from one sample in a study of regulatory T cells in long-lasting Graves disease. TCRdb ran MiXCR on the multiplex PCR reads and lists one entry per CDR3 protein. The sample has 500,000 to 800,000 distinct CDR3 sequences, around 30% seen once. The sample consisted of peripheral blood mononuclear cells (PBMCs), taken when the disease was refractory, from a patient treated with antithyroid drugs. The receptor set was obtained from a female donor with Graves disease. The CDR3 runs from the conserved cysteine through the conserved F or W. D genes are given only for firm matches. The size entry is marked missing in some rows and otherwise reads once, few, many or a size class.

abundance,j_gene,d_gene,v_gene,CDR3aa,CDR3nt
NA,TRBJ2-5,NA,TRBV9,CASSPTGVPETQYF,TGTGCCAGCAGCCCAACGGGAGTTCCAGAGACCCAGTACTTC
few,TRBJ2-7,NA,TRBV27,CASSLLGSVEQYF,TGTGCCAGCAGTTTGTTGGGTAGCGTAGAGCAGTACTTC
many,TRBJ2-5,NA,TRBV6-1,CASSLGTQQKTQYF,TGTGCCAGCAGTCTCGGGACTCAACAAAAGACCCAGTACTTC
NA,TRBJ1-1,NA,TRBV7-9,CASSLDGVRTEAFF,TGTGCCAGCAGCTTAGACGGGGTGAGGACTGAAGCTTTCTTT
few,TRBJ1-4,NA,TRBV7-6,CASSSLGTNNEKLFF,TGTGCCAGCAGCTCCCTCGGGACTAATAATGAAAAACTGTTTTTT
NA,TRBJ2-7,NA,TRBV9,CASSVEGSAYEQYF,TGTGCCAGCAGCGTAGAGGGATCCGCCTACGAGCAGTACTTC
NA,TRBJ2-7,NA,TRBV2,CASSEEQGPYEQYF,TGTGCCAGCAGTGAAGAACAGGGCCCCTACGAGCAGTACTTC
many,TRBJ2-7,NA,TRBV7-2,CAVLRAGWGPNYEQYF,TGTGCCGTTCTTAGGGCCGGATGGGGGCCCAACTACGAGCAGTACTTC
few,TRBJ2-2,NA,TRBV11-3,CASSLGQSTGELFF,TGTGCCAGCAGCTTAGGACAGTCCACCGGGGAGCTGTTTTTT
NA,TRBJ2-5,TRBD2,TRBV13,CASSWTSGSLGVETQYF,TGTGCCAGCAGCTGGACTAGCGGGAGTTTGGGGGTAGAGACCCAGTACTTC
NA,TRBJ2-2,TRBD2,TRBV29-1,CSVEGSSGRSGELFF,TGCAGCGTTGAAGGGTCTAGCGGGAGGTCCGGGGAGCTGTTTTTT
many,TRBJ1-5,NA,TRBV2,CASSGLPGQPQHF,TGTGCCAGCAGTGGGCTCCCCGGTCAGCCCCAGCATTTT
few,TRBJ1-2,TRBD1,TRBV12-3/TRBV12-4,CASSSNRGQIHYGYTF,TGTGCCAGCAGTTCCAACAGGGGGCAAATTCACTATGGCTACACCTTC
few,TRBJ2-2,TRBD1,TRBV7-3,CASRQGASTGELFF,TGTGCCAGCAGGCAGGGGGCGAGCACCGGGGAGCTGTTTTTT
few,TRBJ2-3,NA,TRBV2,CASRFSQDTQYF,TGTGCCAGCAGATTTTCCCAAGATACGCAGTATTTT
few,TRBJ1-3,NA,TRBV9,CASSVVGDGNTIYF,TGTGCCAGCAGCGTAGTAGGGGACGGAAACACCATATATTTT
many,TRBJ2-7,TRBD2,TRBV7-3,CASSQTSGPYEQYF,TGTGCCAGCAGTCAGACTAGCGGACCCTACGAGCAGTACTTC
NA,TRBJ2-6,NA,TRBV12-3/TRBV12-4,CASSLCSQGNFFGANVLTF,TGTGCCAGCAGTTTGTGTTCGCAGGGGAATTTCTTCGGGGCCAACGTCCTGACTTTC
few,TRBJ1-1,NA,TRBV6-1,CASSDRAPTEAFF,TGTGCCAGCAGTGACAGGGCGCCCACTGAAGCTTTCTTT
many,TRBJ2-5,NA,TRBV2,CASRASRQETQYF,TGTGCCAGCCGGGCTAGCAGACAAGAGACCCAGTACTTC
NA,TRBJ1-5,NA,TRBV7-2,CASSLEGEWGQPQHF,TGTGCCAGCAGCTTGGAAGGGGAATGGGGACAGCCCCAGCATTTT
NA,TRBJ1-6,TRBD1,TRBV15,CATSRGQGVRSPLHF,TGTGCCACCAGCAGAGGACAGGGAGTGCGTTCACCCCTCCACTTT
once,TRBJ2-5,NA,TRBV6-1,CASSEVPSRAGTQYF,TGTGCCAGCAGTGAAGTCCCCAGCAGGGCGGGGACCCAGTACTTC
few,TRBJ1-4,NA,TRBV3-1,CASSQGEGLSEKLFF,TGTGCCAGCAGCCAAGGGGAGGGTTTAAGTGAAAAACTGTTTTTT
NA,TRBJ1-5,TRBD1,TRBV10-3,CAISKTGGSSNQPQHF,TGTGCCATCAGTAAAACAGGGGGGAGTAGCAATCAGCCCCAGCATTTT
NA,TRBJ1-2,NA,TRBV6-1,CASREGGGSYGYTF,TGTGCCAGCAGAGAAGGTGGGGGCTCCTATGGCTACACCTTC
NA,TRBJ1-5,NA,TRBV20-1,CSAQAGYSNQPQHF,TGCAGTGCCCAAGCGGGATATAGCAATCAGCCCCAGCATTTT
NA,TRBJ1-1,NA,TRBV20-1,CSARDSPGDTEAFF,TGCAGTGCTAGAGATAGTCCAGGGGACACTGAAGCTTTCTTT
few,TRBJ1-1,TRBD1,TRBV28,CASSFLGQPRVEAFF,TGTGCCAGCAGTTTTCTGGGACAGCCCCGAGTTGAAGCTTTCTTT
NA,TRBJ1-5,TRBD1,TRBV20-1,CSAGADRVGQPQHF,TGCAGTGCTGGGGCGGACAGGGTAGGACAGCCCCAGCATTTT
many,TRBJ2-5,TRBD2,TRBV11-2,CASSLGSGRAQETQYF,TGTGCCAGCAGCTTAGGGTCAGGGAGGGCCCAAGAGACCCAGTACTTC
NA,TRBJ1-1,NA,TRBV5-1,CASNDQGRNTEAFF,TGCGCCAGCAACGATCAGGGCCGTAACACTGAAGCTTTCTTT
NA,TRBJ2-2,NA,TRBV9,CASSPMSAGELFF,TGTGCCAGCAGCCCCATGAGCGCCGGGGAGCTGTTTTTT
NA,TRBJ2-1,NA,TRBV6-1,CASRDGWNEQFF,TGTGCCAGCCGGGACGGGTGGAATGAGCAGTTCTTC
few,TRBJ2-7,NA,TRBV7-2,CASSLILLGAEQYF,TGTGCCAGCAGCTTAATCCTGCTGGGGGCCGAGCAGTACTTC